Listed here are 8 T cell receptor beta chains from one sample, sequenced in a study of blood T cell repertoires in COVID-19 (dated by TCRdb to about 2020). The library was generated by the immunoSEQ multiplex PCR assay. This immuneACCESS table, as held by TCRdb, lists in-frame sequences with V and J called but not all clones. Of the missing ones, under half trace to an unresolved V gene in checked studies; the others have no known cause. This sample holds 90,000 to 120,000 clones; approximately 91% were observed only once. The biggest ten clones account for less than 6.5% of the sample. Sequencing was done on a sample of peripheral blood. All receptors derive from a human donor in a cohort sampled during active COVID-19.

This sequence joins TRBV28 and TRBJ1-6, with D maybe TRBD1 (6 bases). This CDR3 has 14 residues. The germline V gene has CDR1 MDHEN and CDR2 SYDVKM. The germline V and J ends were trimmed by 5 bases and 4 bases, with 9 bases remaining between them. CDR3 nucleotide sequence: TGTGCCAGCAGTCTGGACAGATATAATTCACCCCTCCACTTT. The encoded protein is CASSLDRYNSPLHF.

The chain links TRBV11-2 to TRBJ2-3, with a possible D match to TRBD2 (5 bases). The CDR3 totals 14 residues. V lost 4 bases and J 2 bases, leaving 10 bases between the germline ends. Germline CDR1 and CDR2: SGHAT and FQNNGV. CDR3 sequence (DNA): TGTGCCAGCAGCTCGGACTTACCCACAGATACGCAGTATTTT. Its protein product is CASSSDLPTDTQYF.

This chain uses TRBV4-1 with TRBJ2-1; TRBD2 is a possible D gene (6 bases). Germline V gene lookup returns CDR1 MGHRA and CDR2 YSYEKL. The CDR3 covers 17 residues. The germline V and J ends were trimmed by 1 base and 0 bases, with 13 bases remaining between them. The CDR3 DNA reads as TGCGCCAGCAGCCAAGTAGTAGCGGCGAGCTCCTACAATGAGCAGTTCTTC. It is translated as CASSQVVAASSYNEQFF.

CDR3 DNA: TGTGCCAGCAGCTTGGGAGGGCAGGGGATAGGGACTGAAGCTTTCTTT. It specifies CASSLGGQGIGTEAFF. The chain carries TRBV5-6 and TRBJ1-1; D perhaps matches TRBD1 (6 bases). Trimming left V 0 bases short and J 5 bases short, with 17 bases between. Germline CDR1 and CDR2: SGHDT and YYEEEE. This CDR3 contains 16 residues.

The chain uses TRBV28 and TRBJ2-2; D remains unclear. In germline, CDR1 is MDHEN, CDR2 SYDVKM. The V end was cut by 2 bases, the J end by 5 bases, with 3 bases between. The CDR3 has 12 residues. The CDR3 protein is CASSLLTGELFF. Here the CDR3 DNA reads TGTGCCAGCAGTTTACTAACCGGGGAGCTGTTTTTT.

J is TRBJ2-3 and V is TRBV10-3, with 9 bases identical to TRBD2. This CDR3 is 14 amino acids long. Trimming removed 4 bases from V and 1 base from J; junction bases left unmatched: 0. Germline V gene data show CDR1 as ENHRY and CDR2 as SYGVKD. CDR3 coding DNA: TGTGCCATCAGTGTAGCGGGGGGCACAGATACGCAGTATTTT. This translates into CAISVAGGTDTQYF.

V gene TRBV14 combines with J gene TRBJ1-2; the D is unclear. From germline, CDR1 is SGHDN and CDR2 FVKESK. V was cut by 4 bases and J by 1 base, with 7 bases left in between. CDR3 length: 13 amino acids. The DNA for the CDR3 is TGTGCCAGCAGCCTGTCTAATAACTATGGCTACACCTTC. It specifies CASSLSNNYGYTF.

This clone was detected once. The CDR3 spells CSVGRESNYGYTF. In DNA, the CDR3 is TGCAGCGTTGGCCGGGAGAGTAACTATGGCTACACCTTC. V gene TRBV29-1 combines with J gene TRBJ1-2; D is uncertain. This CDR3 spans 13 amino acids. The germline CDR1 and CDR2 sequences are SQVTM and ANQGSEA. Trimming removed 4 bases at V and 1 base at J, with 10 bases between. Supplemented by reference TRBV29-1 and TRBJ1-2, the full variable domain reads SAVISQKPSRDICQRGTSLTIQCQVDSQVTMMFWYRQQPGQSLTLIATANQGSEATYESGFVIDKFPISRPNLTFSTLTVSNMSPEDSSIYLCSVGRESNYGYTFGSGTRLTVV.